The present T cell receptor beta chain was sequenced within a study of blood T cell repertoires in COVID-19. V dropped 5 bases and J dropped 5 bases, with 15 bases sitting between them. Germline V gene sequence: CDR1 SGHAT, CDR2 FQNNGV. The CDR3 loop spans 14 amino acids. TCRdb's copy holds only in-frame clones and misses some; the assay was immunoSEQ multiplex PCR. The sample consists of roughly 150,000 clones, about 86% of them appearing once. The TCR sequence derives from a woman in her seventies with COVID-19, enrolled during active disease. Sequences were obtained from peripheral blood. The chain has TRBV11-2 and TRBJ1-1, with D perhaps matching TRBD1 (6 bases). CDR3 DNA: TGTGCCAGCAGCCGAGAAAGCCAGGGGACTGAAGCTTTCTTT. It encodes CASSRESQGTEAFF.